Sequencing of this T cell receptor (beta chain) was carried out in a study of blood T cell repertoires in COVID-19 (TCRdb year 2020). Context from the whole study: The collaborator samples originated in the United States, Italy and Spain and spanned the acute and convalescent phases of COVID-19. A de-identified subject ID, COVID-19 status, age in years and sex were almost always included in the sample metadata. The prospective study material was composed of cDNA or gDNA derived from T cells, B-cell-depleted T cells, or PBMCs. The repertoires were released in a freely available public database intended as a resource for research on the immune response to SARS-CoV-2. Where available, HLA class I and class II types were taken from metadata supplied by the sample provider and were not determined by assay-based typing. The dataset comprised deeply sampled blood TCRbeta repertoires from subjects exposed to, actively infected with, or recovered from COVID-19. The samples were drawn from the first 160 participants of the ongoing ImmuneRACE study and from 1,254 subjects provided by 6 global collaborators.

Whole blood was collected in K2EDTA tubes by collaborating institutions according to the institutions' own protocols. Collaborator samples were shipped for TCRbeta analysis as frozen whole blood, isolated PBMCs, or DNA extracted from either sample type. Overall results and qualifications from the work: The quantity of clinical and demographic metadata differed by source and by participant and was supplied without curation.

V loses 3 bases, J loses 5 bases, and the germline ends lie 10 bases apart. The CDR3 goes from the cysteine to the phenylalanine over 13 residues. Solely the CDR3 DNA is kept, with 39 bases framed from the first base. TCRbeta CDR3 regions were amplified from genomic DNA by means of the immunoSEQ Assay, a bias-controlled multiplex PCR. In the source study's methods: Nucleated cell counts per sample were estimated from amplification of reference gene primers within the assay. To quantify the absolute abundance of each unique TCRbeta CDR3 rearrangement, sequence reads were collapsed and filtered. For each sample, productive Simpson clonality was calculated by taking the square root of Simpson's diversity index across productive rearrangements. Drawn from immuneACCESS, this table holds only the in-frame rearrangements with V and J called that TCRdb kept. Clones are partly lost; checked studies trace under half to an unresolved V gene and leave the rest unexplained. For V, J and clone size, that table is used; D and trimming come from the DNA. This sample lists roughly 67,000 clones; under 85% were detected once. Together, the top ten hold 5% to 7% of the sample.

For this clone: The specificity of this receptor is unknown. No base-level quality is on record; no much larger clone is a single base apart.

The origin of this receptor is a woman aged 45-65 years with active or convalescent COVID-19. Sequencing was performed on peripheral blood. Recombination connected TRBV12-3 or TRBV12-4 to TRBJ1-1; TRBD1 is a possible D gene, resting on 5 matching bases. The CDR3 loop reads CASSLGGTTEAFF. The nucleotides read TGTGCCAGCAGTTTGGGGGGAACAACTGAAGCTTTCTTT.